The 32 T cell receptor beta chains listed next were all sequenced from one sample in a study of blood T cells in healthy people across ages. A second about 7 to 11 cycle PCR used barcoded and J-beta primers. Each CDR3 protein gets one entry after TCRdb re-called the 5' RACE reads with MiXCR. The sample lists 1.8 million or so distinct CDR3 sequences, roughly two fifths occurring once. Sequences were obtained from blood. The receptors originated from a human donor in good health.

This clonotype was seen only once. Just one base apart from a much larger clone, this may be a read error. The chain uses TRBV29-1 and TRBJ2-1; D unclear. The CDR3 totals 10 residues. Trimming removed 8 bases at V and 3 bases at J, with 5 bases between. CDR1 SQVTM and CDR2 ANQGSEA come from the germline V gene. CDR3 sequence reads: CSRYYNEQFF. CDR3 bases: TGCAGCAGATACTACAATGAGCAGTTCTTC.

This clonotype was observed once. The chain employs TRBV5-5 and TRBJ2-1; no definite D call. The CDR3 loop spans 15 amino acids. CDR1 is SGHKS and CDR2 is YYEKEE in the germline V gene (reference sequence). Trimming left V 0 bases short and J 0 bases short, with 7 bases between. The CDR3 region has the DNA TGTGCCAGCAGCTTGGAGTCAGCCTCCTACAATGAGCAGTTCTTC. This sequence encodes CASSLESASYNEQFF.

This clonotype was observed a few times. The V call is TRBV4-3, the J call TRBJ2-1, with unresolved D. The V gene's germline CDR1 is LGHNA and CDR2 YSLEER. This CDR3 has 17 amino acids. V lost 1 base, J lost 4 bases, and 17 bases lay in between. In DNA form, the CDR3 reads TGCGCCAGCAGCCAAGGTGCTTACAACAAATTATACAATGAGCAGTTCTTC. Its protein product is CASSQGAYNKLYNEQFF.

This clonotype was seen a few times. The chain couples TRBV6-6 to TRBJ1-2; no clear D gene. The V gene's germline CDR1 is MNHNY and CDR2 SVGAGI (reference sequence). V lost 4 bases and J 4 bases, leaving 7 bases between the germline ends. CDR3 length: 12 amino acids. For the CDR3, the DNA is TGTGCCAGCAGTTCCAGCCCCTATGGCTACACCTTC. Translation: CASSSSPYGYTF.

The chain links TRBV5-1 to TRBJ2-5, with TRBD2 matching over 9 bases. The junction had 11 bases not matched to a gene; V was cut back by 1 base and J by 4 bases. CDR3 length: 17 amino acids. CDR1 and CDR2 (germline): SGHRS, YFSETQ. CDR3 amino acids: CASSLSSLAGVLETQYF. CDR3 nucleotides: TGCGCCAGCAGCTTGTCGTCGTTAGCGGGGGTTCTAGAGACCCAGTACTTC.

The V call is TRBV10-3, the J call TRBJ2-1; D assignment may be TRBD1 or TRBD2 (5 bases each). The CDR3 runs to 15 residues. The germline CDR1 and CDR2 sequences are ENHRY and SYGVKD. The V end was cut by 4 bases, the J end by 1 base, with 11 bases between. The DNA of the CDR3 is TGTGCCATCAGTGGGTGGGACCAATCCTACAATGAGCAGTTCTTC. Translated, it gives CAISGWDQSYNEQFF.

The chain uses TRBV20-1 and TRBJ2-7; 9 bases align to TRBD1. V was clipped by 1 base and J by 5 bases; unmatched bases: 6. CDR1 is DFQATT, CDR2 SNEGSKA, per germline (reference sequence). The CDR3 has 14 amino acids. CDR3 bases: TGCAGTGCTAGAGGGGACAGGGCTGTCAACGAGCAGTACTTC. This codes for CSARGDRAVNEQYF.

The rearrangement joins TRBV20-1 to TRBJ1-4; no clear D gene. Per germline, CDR1 DFQATT and CDR2 SNEGSKA (reference sequence). CDR3 size: 13 residues. The V and J ends lost 2 bases and 2 bases respectively, with 6 bases between them. The CDR3 DNA reads TGCAGTGCTAGATTGACGACTAATGAAAAACTGTTTTTT. The encoded protein is CSARLTTNEKLFF.

This clonotype was found a few times. The chain is built from TRBV6-5 and TRBJ1-4, with D possibly matching TRBD1 (5 bases). The CDR3 runs 15 residues. V lost 5 bases to trimming and J lost 12 bases, with 22 bases between them. Germline lookup yields CDR1 MNHEY and CDR2 SVGAGI. In DNA, the CDR3 is TGTGCCAGCAGTCCCGGGACTGGGACCAAGGCGCAACTGTTTTTT. Translated: CASSPGTGTKAQLFF.

Only a few counts were recorded for this clonotype. The chain couples TRBV13 to TRBJ2-5; 7 bases line up with TRBD1. This CDR3 is built from 14 residues. V was pared by 5 bases and J by 3 bases, with 6 bases of the junction left unmatched. Germline-derived CDR1 and CDR2 are PRHDT and FYEKMQ (reference sequence). The CDR3 loop is CASSHRGREETQYF. In DNA, the CDR3 is TGTGCCAGCAGCCACAGGGGTCGAGAAGAGACCCAGTACTTC.

This sequence joins TRBV2 and TRBJ1-2, with D possibly being TRBD1 (5 bases). The CDR3 extends over 16 amino acids. Germline lookup yields CDR1 SNHLY and CDR2 FYNNEI. The ends were cut back, 4 bases at V and 2 bases at J, with 17 bases in the middle. CDR3 coding DNA: TGTGCCAGCAGTGGGGGCGGAAGGGCCGGGAACTATGGCTACACCTTC. As protein: CASSGGGRAGNYGYTF.

A word on this clonotype: Germline and junction disagree at one end, which may indicate a read error. This chain uses TRBV7-2 with TRBJ1-2, with D tentatively TRBD1 (5 bases). The germline V gene has CDR1 SGHTA and CDR2 FQGNSA. The CDR3 consists of 13 residues. DNA for the CDR3: TGTGCTAGCAGGTTACAGGCCAGCTATGGCTACACCTTC. It translates to CASRLQASYGYTF.

This rearrangement joins TRBV29-1 to TRBJ1-4, with TRBD1 identical over 11 bases. Trimming removed 4 bases from V and 8 bases from J; junction bases left unmatched: 9. The CDR3 is 15 residues long. Germline V CDR1 and CDR2: SQVTM, ANQGSEA. The DNA of the CDR3 is TGCAGCGTTGTGTTACCGGGACAGGGGGTGGAAAAACTGTTTTTT. Amino acids: CSVVLPGQGVEKLFF.

The chain couples TRBV7-2 to TRBJ2-5; D is undetermined. The J call may be incorrect, as the DNA end agrees better with TRBJ2-7. CDR1 is SGHTA and CDR2 is FQGNSA in the germline V gene. The CDR3 runs 14 residues. In DNA form, the CDR3 reads TGTGCCAGCAGCTTAACCCCCCCGTCCTACGAGCAGTACTTC. It encodes CASSLTPPSYEQYF.

The chain is built from TRBV15 and TRBJ2-5; TRBD1 might be the D (5 bases). This CDR3 comprises 16 residues. The germline CDR1 and CDR2 sequences are LNHNV and YYDKDF (reference sequence). V dropped 3 bases and J dropped 5 bases, with 19 bases sitting between them. CDR3 sequence: CATSSISSAGHETQYF. The CDR3 DNA sequence: TGTGCCACCAGCAGTATTTCTTCGGCAGGGCATGAGACCCAGTACTTC.

The table lists this clonotype with a few counts. CDR3 in amino acids: CASSPQAGGSDGYTF. The CDR3 DNA follows: TGTGCCAGCTCACCACAAGCAGGGGGCTCGGATGGCTACACCTTC. This sequence joins TRBV18 and TRBJ1-2; 8 bases match TRBD1. The CDR3 has 15 residues. J gave up 6 bases and V 1 base, and 7 bases lay outside the gene matches. The germline V gene encodes CDR1 KGHSH and CDR2 LQKENI.

Many counts were recorded for this clonotype. The J gene is TRBJ1-6, the V gene TRBV7-3; 9 bases match TRBD1. The CDR3 is 15 residues long. J was trimmed by 3 bases and V by 5 bases; bases with no gene match: 2. Germline V gene lookup returns CDR1 SGHTA and CDR2 FQGTGA. CDR3 sequence: CASSTGGGYNSPLHF. DNA for the CDR3: TGTGCCAGCAGCACAGGGGGCGGCTATAATTCACCCCTCCACTTT. Using reference TRBV7-3 and TRBJ1-6 for the parts outside the CDR3, the full variable domain is GAGVSQTPSNKVTEKGKYVELRCDPISGHTALYWYRQSLGQGPEFLIYFQGTGAADDSGLPNDRFFAVRPEGSVSTLKIQRTERGDSAVYLCASSTGGGYNSPLHFGNGTRLTVT.

This chain uses TRBV5-1 with TRBJ2-3; 9 nucleotides agree with TRBD2. The ends lost 3 bases at V and 2 bases at J; junction bases unmatched: 7. The CDR3 has 16 amino acids. The V gene's germline CDR1 is SGHRS and CDR2 YFSETQ. The CDR3 DNA is TGCGCCAGCAGCTCCGCCCTAGCGGGGACCACAGATACGCAGTATTTT. Encoded protein: CASSSALAGTTDTQYF.

CDR3 amino acids: CASSVGGPQETQYF. CDR3 DNA sequence: TGTGCCAGCAGCGTCGGGGGGCCCCAAGAGACCCAGTACTTC. The chain links TRBV11-1 to TRBJ2-5, with a possible D match to TRBD2 (7 bases). Germline-derived CDR1 and CDR2 are SGHAT and FQDESV (reference sequence). The CDR3 is made up of 14 amino acids. Trimming left V 5 bases short and J 1 base short, with 11 bases between.

This clonotype was recorded a few times. V and J are TRBV4-1 and TRBJ1-3; tentatively, D is TRBD1 (6 bases). V was shortened by 4 bases and J by 10 bases, with 11 bases between the two germline ends. The CDR3 sequence is 12 residues long. Germline values: CDR1 MGHRA, CDR2 YSYEKL. CDR3 DNA: TGCGCCAGCAGCCTCGCCGGGACAACCATATATTTT. It yields the protein CASSLAGTTIYF.

Comments on this clonotype: One end of the junction is discordant with germline, which a read error may explain. The chain is built from TRBV5-1 and TRBJ1-2; unclear D gene. In germline, CDR1 is SGHRS, CDR2 YFSETQ. The CDR3 totals 12 residues. CDR3 bases: TGCGCCAACAGCTTGGATAGATATGGCTACACCTTC. Translating it yields CANSLDRYGYTF. The full variable domain, completed using reference TRBV5-1 and TRBJ1-2, is KAGVTQTPRYLIKTRGQQVTLSCSPISGHRSVSWYQQTPGQGLQFLFEYFSETQRNKGNFPGRFSGRQFSNSRSEMNVSTLELGDSALYLCANSLDRYGYTFGSGTRLTVV.

The rearrangement links TRBV7-9 to TRBJ2-3; D call uncertain. Germline assignment: CDR1 SEHNR and CDR2 FQNEAQ (reference sequence). V dropped 0 bases and J dropped 0 bases, with 16 bases sitting between them. The CDR3 sequence is 18 residues long. CDR3 in DNA: TGTGCCAGCAGCTTAGCGAACGGCCCACCCGAGAGCACAGATACGCAGTATTTT. Its protein is CASSLANGPPESTDTQYF.

The sample holds a few counts of this clonotype. This chain links TRBV29-1 with TRBJ1-1; perhaps TRBD1 as D (5 bases). CDR1 and CDR2 from the germline V gene are SQVTM and ANQGSEA. This CDR3 has 12 amino acids. Trimming took off 0 bases at V and 7 bases at J, with 9 bases between the two ends. CDR3 coding DNA: TGCAGCGTTGAAGATCCAGGGATTGAAGCTTTCTTT. Residues: CSVEDPGIEAFF.

To note about this clonotype: One end of the junction fails to match germline, which may point to a read error. This chain connects TRBV7-7 to TRBJ1-1; D not resolved. The CDR3 contains 20 residues. Germline CDR1 and CDR2: SSHAT and FNYEAQ (reference sequence). In DNA, the CDR3 is TGTGCTAGCAGCTTGATATCCTCCCGTATCCTCCCGGGAACGAACACTGAAGCTTTCTTT. Its protein product is CASSLISSRILPGTNTEAFF.

The chain combines TRBV6-5 with TRBJ1-2; the D is unclear. CDR1 is MNHEY and CDR2 is SVGAGI in the germline V gene. Trimming stripped 5 bases from V and 8 bases from J, with 12 bases between. CDR3 length: 12 residues. Here the CDR3 reads CASSPMGLGYTF. CDR3 nucleotide sequence: TGTGCCAGCAGTCCCATGGGTTTGGGCTACACCTTC.

The chain joins TRBV7-2 to TRBJ2-2; 7 bases are a match to TRBD1. Germline-derived CDR1 and CDR2 are SGHTA and FQGNSA. The V gene end was trimmed by 4 bases and the J gene end by 9 bases; junction bases not matched to a gene: 5. This CDR3 is built from 13 residues. The DNA for the CDR3 is TGTGCCAGCAGCTGGAAGGGGGCGTGGGAGCTGTTTTTT. Translated, it gives CASSWKGAWELFF.

The chain uses TRBV19 and TRBJ2-4; D is uncertain. CDR3 length: 11 amino acids. V was pared by 6 bases and J by 13 bases, with 13 bases between. Germline V gives CDR1 LNHDA, CDR2 SQIVND (reference sequence). The DNA for the CDR3 is TGTGCCAGTAGGTTGATGAATGAGCAGTACTTC. This codes for CASRLMNEQYF.

Details on this clonotype: This may arise from a read error, as a much more abundant clone is one base away. The genes are TRBV29-1 and TRBJ2-7; 9 bases match TRBD1. Germline CDR1 reads SQVTM; CDR2 reads ANQGSEA. The CDR3 has 14 amino acids. The CDR3 nucleotides read TGCAGCGCGAGGACCGGGACAGGGCGCTACGGGCAGTACTTC. As protein: CSARTGTGRYGQYF.

CDR3 region: CASSFGQGSEQFF. In DNA, the CDR3 is TGCGCCAGCAGCTTTGGACAGGGAAGTGAGCAGTTCTTC. The V and J genes are TRBV5-1 and TRBJ2-1; 8 bases align to TRBD1. The CDR3 is made up of 13 amino acids. V was pared by 2 bases and J by 9 bases, with 4 bases of the junction left unmatched. Germline V gives CDR1 SGHRS, CDR2 YFSETQ.

V gene TRBV4-3 combines with J gene TRBJ2-1; no definite D call. Between the trimmed V and J ends, which lost 4 bases and 10 bases, there was a span of 14 bases. This CDR3 contains 13 residues. The germline V gene encodes CDR1 LGHNA and CDR2 YSLEER. Here the CDR3 DNA reads TGCGCCAGCAGCCCCAAGTCGGCCAGCGAGCAGTTCTTC. It is translated as CASSPKSASEQFF.

Of note for this clonotype: Sequence at one end of the junction differs from germline and may be a read error. CDR3 sequence: CSVETGDYGHTF. CDR3 nucleotides: TGCAGCGTGGAGACAGGGGACTATGGCCACACCTTC. The chain carries TRBV29-1 and TRBJ1-2; 8 bases line up with TRBD1. CDR3 length: 12 residues. Germline lookup yields CDR1 SQVTM and CDR2 ANQGSEA.

The rearrangement joins TRBV10-3 to TRBJ2-1; 15 bases align to TRBD2. This CDR3 has 15 amino acids. Germline values: CDR1 ENHRY, CDR2 SYGVKD. V was clipped by 3 bases and J by 9 bases; unmatched bases: 3. The CDR3 DNA reads as TGTGCCATCAGTGAAGGACTAGCGGGGGGGCGTGAGCAGTTCTTC. It is translated as CAISEGLAGGREQFF.